This TCR beta chain was captured by sequencing in a study of human T cells and chemical hapten exposure. Overall study: Subjects had 2% DPC placed on roughly 2 cm by roughly 2 cm of upper inner arm skin for sensitization. Each week of the approximately 25-week study, patients had diphenylcyclopropenone applied to the scalp.

Looked up from germline, CDR1 is LGHNA and CDR2 is YSLEER. This CDR3 has 17 residues. V shed 0 bases, J shed 7 bases, and the junction held 3 bases outside the gene matches. Each cDNA molecule in the library carried unique molecular identifiers. In the authors' workflow: Samples contained a median of roughly 100,000 TCRs, with a range of about 23,224 to 700,000. Via MiXCR, TCRdb re-called the RACE reads, giving one row per CDR3 protein. The V and J calls shown here were made by TCRdb, not taken from the authors' results. Of 180,000 or so distinct CDR3 sequences detected, just under 30% appear once; the ten largest clones hold roughly 3%. The time point denotes: pre-sensitization, week 0. The treatment was: therapeutic diphenylcyclopropenone sensitization with weekly scalp DPC.

This clonotype was obtained from a woman in her twenties or thirties with alopecia areata. Some clones in this sample may be carry-over from other donors' samples. The chain uses TRBV4-3 and TRBJ2-2; 15 bases are a match to TRBD2. The sample in question was whole blood, obtained in connection with sensitization to the hapten diphenylcyclopropenone (DPC). CDR3 bases: TGCGCCAGCAGCCAAGAGGGACTAGCGGGGGGCTACGGGGAGCTGTTTTTT. This sequence encodes CASSQEGLAGGYGELFF.